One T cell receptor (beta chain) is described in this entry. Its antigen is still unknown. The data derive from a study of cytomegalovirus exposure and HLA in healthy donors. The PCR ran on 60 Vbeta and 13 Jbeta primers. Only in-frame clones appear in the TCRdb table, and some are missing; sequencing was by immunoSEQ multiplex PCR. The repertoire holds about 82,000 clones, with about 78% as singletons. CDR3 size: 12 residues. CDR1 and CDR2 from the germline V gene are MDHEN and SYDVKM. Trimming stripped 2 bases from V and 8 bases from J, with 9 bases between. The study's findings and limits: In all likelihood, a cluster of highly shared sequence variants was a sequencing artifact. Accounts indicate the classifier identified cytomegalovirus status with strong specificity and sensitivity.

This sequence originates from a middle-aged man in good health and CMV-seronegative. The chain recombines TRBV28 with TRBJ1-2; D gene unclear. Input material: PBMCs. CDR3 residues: CASSLSERGYTF. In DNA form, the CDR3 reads TGTGCCAGCAGTTTAAGTGAGAGAGGCTACACCTTC.